One T cell receptor (beta chain) is described in this entry. Its antigen is undetermined. cDNA molecules carried unique molecular identifiers, and template switching added a universal primer site. TCRdb itself ran the 5' RACE reads through MiXCR, one entry per CDR3 protein. The data contain some 1,700,000 distinct CDR3 sequences, about 32% of them singletons. Every donor was a healthy Caucasian. The data are from a study of identical twins. Regarding the study as a whole: Clonotypes of the beta chain that were abundant in cord blood carried fewer insertions (memory repertoires showed none). Conclusions were drawn cross-sectionally by statistical analysis, without following the same donors.

CDR3 length equals 15 residues. V was cut by 1 base and J by 4 bases, with 13 bases left in between. Germline loops: CDR1 SGHRS, CDR2 YFSETQ. The V call is TRBV5-1, the J call TRBJ2-3; possibly TRBD2 for D (6 bases). Sequences were obtained from cord blood. The TCR comes from a newborn girl in good health. CDR3 residues: CASSLPDYVSDTQYF. For the CDR3, the DNA is TGCGCCAGCAGCTTGCCGGACTATGTGTCAGATACGCAGTATTTT. The full variable domain, rest sourced from reference TRBV5-1 and TRBJ2-3, is KAGVTQTPRYLIKTRGQQVTLSCSPISGHRSVSWYQQTPGQGLQFLFEYFSETQRNKGNFPGRFSGRQFSNSRSEMNVSTLELGDSALYLCASSLPDYVSDTQYFGPGTRLTVL.